The clone carrying this T cell receptor (beta chain) has at least ten counts. Three rounds of nested PCR, following a modified ARM-PCR protocol, produced the TCRbeta library. One entry per CDR3 protein results from TCRdb running MiXCR on the multiplex PCR reads. The sample has roughly 75,000 distinct CDR3 sequences; approximately 71% are singletons. The data originate from a study of tumor and adjacent non-tumor tissue in lung cancer. Study-wide context: Millions of productive TCRbeta reads were obtained per sample on average.

No cell sorting was done before RNA was extracted from the tissue. More than 3 cm separated this lung sample from the edge of the tumor. What was sequenced was distant non-tumor lung tissue. This receptor was obtained from a woman between 50 and 59 years old with non-small cell lung cancer.

CDR3 loop: CASSQDKGQPQHF. The CDR3 DNA reads as TGCGCCAGCAGCCAAGATAAAGGTCAGCCCCAGCATTTT. This chain connects TRBV4-3 to TRBJ1-5; D gene ambiguous. The V end was cut by 0 bases, the J end by 6 bases, with 6 bases between. The CDR3 runs to 13 residues. Germline V CDR1 and CDR2: LGHNA, YSLEER.